This T cell receptor (beta chain) originates from a study of blood T cell repertoires in COVID-19. About the study: Italy, Spain and the United States were the sources of the convalescent and acute COVID-19 samples. From T cells, B-cell-depleted T cells, or PBMCs came the material, which was cDNA or gDNA.

Authors' data handling: Estimated nucleated cell counts came from reference gene primer amplification. Using immunoSEQ multiplex PCR, the repertoire was profiled, and TCRdb retains in-frame clones only, with some absent. V and J calls plus clone size are reproduced from that table; the DNA served to infer D and trimming. Of 70,000 to 85,000 clones detected, about 82% appear once; the ten largest clones hold 20% to 25%. CDR3 length: 15 residues. CDR1 SGHDT and CDR2 YYEEEE come from the germline V gene. Trimming stripped 0 bases from V and 1 base from J, with 10 bases between. This TCR derives from an elderly woman in a cohort sampled during active or convalescent COVID-19. What was sequenced was peripheral blood. The chain joins TRBV5-6 to TRBJ1-1; D not resolved. CDR3: CASSLEEVRNTEAFF. The DNA for the CDR3 is TGTGCCAGCAGCTTGGAGGAGGTTCGGAACACTGAAGCTTTCTTT.